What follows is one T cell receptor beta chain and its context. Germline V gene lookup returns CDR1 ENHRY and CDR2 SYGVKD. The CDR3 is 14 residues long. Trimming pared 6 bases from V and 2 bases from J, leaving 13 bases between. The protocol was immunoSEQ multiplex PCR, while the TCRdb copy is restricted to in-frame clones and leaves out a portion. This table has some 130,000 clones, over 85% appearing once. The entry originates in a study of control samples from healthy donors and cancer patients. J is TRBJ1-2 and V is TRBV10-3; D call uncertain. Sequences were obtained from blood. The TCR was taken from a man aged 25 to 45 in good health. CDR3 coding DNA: TGTGCCATCAGGCAGTATCCGGGGAACTATGGCTACACCTTC. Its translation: CAIRQYPGNYGYTF.